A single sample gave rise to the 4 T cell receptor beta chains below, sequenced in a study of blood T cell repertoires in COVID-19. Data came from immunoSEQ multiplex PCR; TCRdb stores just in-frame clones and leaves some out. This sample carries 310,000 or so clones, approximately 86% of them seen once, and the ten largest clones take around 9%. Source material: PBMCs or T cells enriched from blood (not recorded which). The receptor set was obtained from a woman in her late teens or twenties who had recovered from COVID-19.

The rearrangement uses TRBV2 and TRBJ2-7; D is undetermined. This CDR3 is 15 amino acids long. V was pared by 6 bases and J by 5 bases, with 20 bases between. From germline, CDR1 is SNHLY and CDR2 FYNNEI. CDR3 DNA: TGTGCCAGCAGATATTTAGCATCGACGAAGGACGAGCAGTACTTC. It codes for CASRYLASTKDEQYF.

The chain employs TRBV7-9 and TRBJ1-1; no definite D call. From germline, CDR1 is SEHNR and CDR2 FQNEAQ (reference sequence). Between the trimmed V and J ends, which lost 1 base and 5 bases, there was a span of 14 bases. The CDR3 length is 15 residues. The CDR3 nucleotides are TGTGCCAGCAGCTTAGTCCTGGGCACGGCTACTGAAGCTTTCTTT. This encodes CASSLVLGTATEAFF.

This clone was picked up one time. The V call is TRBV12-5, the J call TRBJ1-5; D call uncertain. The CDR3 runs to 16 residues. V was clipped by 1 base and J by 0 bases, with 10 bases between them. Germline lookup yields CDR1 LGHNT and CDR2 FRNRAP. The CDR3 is CASGLGTGFSNQPQHF. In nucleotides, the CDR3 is TGTGCTAGTGGTTTGGGCACGGGATTTAGCAATCAGCCCCAGCATTTT.

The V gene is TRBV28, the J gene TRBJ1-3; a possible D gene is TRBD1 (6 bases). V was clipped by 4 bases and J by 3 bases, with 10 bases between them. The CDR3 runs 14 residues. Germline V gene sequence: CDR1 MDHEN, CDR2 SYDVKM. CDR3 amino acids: CASSWGGLGNTIYF. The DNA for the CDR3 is TGTGCCAGCAGTTGGGGGGGCCTTGGAAACACCATATATTTT.